This TCR beta chain was retrieved from a study of shared clonotypes between healthy human individuals. The V gene end was trimmed by 5 bases and the J gene end by 0 bases; junction bases not matched to a gene: 4. CDR1 and CDR2 from the germline V gene are LNHDA and SQIVND (reference sequence). The CDR3 length is 14 residues. Produced via immunoSEQ multiplex PCR; TCRdb's table is partial and in-frame only. The top ten hold around 12% of the sample, which has more than 400,000 clones, roughly 80% seen once. What was sequenced was PBMCs. This TCR was recovered from a woman aged 40 to 50 in good health. Some clones in this sample may be carry-over from other donors' samples. The chain links TRBV19 to TRBJ2-7, with TRBD1 identical over 7 bases. DNA for the CDR3: TGTGCCAGTAGTCCCCGGGACAGCTCCTACGAGCAGTACTTC. Translated, it gives CASSPRDSSYEQYF.